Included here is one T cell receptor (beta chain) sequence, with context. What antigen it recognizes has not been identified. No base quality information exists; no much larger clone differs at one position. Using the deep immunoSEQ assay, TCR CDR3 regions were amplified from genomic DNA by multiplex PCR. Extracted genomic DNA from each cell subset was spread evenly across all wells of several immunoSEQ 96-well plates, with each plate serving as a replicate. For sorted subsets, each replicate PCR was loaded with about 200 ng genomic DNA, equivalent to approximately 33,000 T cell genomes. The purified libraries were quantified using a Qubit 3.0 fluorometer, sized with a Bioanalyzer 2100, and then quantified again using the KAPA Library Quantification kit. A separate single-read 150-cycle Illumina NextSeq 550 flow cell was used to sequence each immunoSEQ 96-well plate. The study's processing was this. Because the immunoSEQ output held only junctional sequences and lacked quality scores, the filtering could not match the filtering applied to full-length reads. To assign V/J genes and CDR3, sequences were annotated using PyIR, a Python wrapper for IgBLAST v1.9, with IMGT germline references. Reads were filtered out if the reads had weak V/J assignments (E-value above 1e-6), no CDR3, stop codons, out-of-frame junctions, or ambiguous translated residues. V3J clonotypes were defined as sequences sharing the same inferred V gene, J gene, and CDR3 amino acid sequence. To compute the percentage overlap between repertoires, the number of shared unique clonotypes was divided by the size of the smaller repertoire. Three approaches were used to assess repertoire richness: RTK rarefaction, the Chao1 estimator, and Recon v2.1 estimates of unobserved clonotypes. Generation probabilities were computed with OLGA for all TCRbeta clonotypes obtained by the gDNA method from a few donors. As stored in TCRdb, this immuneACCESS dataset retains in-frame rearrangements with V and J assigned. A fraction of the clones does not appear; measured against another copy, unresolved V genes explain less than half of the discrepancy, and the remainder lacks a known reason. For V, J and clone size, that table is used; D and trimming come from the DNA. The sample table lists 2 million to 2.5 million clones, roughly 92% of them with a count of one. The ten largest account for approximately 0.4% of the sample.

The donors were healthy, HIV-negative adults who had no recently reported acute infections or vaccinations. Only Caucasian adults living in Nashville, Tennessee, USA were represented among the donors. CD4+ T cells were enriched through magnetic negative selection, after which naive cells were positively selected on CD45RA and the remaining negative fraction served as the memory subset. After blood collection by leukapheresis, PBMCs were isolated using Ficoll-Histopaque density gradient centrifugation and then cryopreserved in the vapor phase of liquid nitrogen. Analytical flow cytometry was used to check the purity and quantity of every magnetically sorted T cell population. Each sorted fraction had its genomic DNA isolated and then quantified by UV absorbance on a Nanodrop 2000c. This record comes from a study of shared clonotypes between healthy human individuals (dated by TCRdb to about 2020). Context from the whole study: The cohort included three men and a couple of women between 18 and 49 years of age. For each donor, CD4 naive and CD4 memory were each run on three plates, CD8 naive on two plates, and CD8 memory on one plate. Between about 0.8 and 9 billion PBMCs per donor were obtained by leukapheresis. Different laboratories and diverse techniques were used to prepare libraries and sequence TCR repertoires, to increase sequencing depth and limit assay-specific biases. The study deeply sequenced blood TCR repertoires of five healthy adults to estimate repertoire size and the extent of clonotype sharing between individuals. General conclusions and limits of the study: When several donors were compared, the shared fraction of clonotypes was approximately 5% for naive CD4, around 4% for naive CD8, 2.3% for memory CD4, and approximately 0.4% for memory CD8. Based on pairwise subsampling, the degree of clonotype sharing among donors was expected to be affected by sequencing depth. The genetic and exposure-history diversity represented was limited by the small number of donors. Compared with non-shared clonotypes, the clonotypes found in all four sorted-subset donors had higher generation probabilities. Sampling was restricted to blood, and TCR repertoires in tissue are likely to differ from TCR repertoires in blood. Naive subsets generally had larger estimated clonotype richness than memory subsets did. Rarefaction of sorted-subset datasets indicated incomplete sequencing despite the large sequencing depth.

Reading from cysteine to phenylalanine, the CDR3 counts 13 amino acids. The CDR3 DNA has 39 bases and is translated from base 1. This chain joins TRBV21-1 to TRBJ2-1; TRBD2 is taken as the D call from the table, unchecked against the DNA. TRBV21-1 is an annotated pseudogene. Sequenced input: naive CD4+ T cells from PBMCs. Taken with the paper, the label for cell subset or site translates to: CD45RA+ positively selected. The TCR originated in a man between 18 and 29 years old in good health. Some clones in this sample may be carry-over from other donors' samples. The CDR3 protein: CASPSIPLNEQFF. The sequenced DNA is TGTGCCAGCCCGTCTATCCCTCTCAATGAGCAGTTCTTC.